A single sample gave rise to the 18 T cell receptor beta chains below, sequenced in a study of OX40 agonist ivuxolimab in advanced cancers. Profiling relied on immunoSEQ multiplex PCR, and the TCRdb table lists in-frame clones only, not all of them. The repertoire holds roughly 69,000 clones, with around 86% as singletons. This specimen consisted of CD4+ or CD8+ T cells sorted from blood, obtained in a trial of the OX40 agonist ivuxolimab. The receptor source for this set is an adult with an advanced solid tumor such as melanoma, head and neck, liver or kidney cancer.

The genes are TRBV27 and TRBJ2-1; 8 positions agree with TRBD2. The CDR3 extends over 17 amino acids. Germline assignment: CDR1 MNHEY and CDR2 SMNVEV (reference sequence). With V trimmed by 2 bases and J by 6 bases, 12 bases remained unmatched. This chain's CDR3 is CASSLAPTSAASNEQFF. As DNA, the CDR3 is TGTGCCAGCAGTTTAGCGCCGACTAGCGCGGCAAGCAATGAGCAGTTCTTC.

The J gene is TRBJ2-1, the V gene TRBV11-2; 8 bases map to TRBD2. CDR1 SGHAT and CDR2 FQNNGV come from the germline V gene. V gave up 5 bases and J gave up 0 bases; unmatched junction bases: 9. This CDR3 contains 17 residues. The CDR3 region is CASSRNSGMGSYNEQFF. CDR3 nucleotides: TGTGCCAGCAGCCGAAATAGCGGGATGGGCTCCTACAATGAGCAGTTCTTC.

The chain employs TRBV18 and TRBJ1-3; D is undetermined. Germline-derived CDR1 and CDR2 are KGHSH and LQKENI. V was shortened by 2 bases and J by 3 bases, with 11 bases between the two germline ends. The CDR3 is 15 residues long. The DNA of the CDR3 is TGTGCCAGCTCACCAACGGCAGGCCGTGGAAACACCATATATTTT. Encoded protein: CASSPTAGRGNTIYF.

The genes are TRBV9 and TRBJ2-6; D is undetermined. V lost 2 bases to trimming and J lost 4 bases, with 7 bases between them. Germline CDR1 is SGDLS and CDR2 is YYNGEE. The CDR3 has 14 residues. CDR3: CASSVGFGANVLTF. CDR3 DNA: TGTGCCAGCAGCGTGGGATTCGGGGCCAACGTCCTGACTTTC.

This clone came up a few times. CDR3 in DNA: TGTGCCAGCAGACCCGGAGGCGGGAGACTTCGCGAGCAGTACTTC. Residues: CASRPGGGRLREQYF. The V and J genes are TRBV11-3 and TRBJ2-7; 7 bases fit TRBD2. In germline, CDR1 is SGHNT, CDR2 YENEEA. V dropped 6 bases and J dropped 6; count of bases not matched to a gene: 14. This CDR3 is 15 amino acids long.

The V gene is TRBV5-1, the J gene TRBJ2-2; D not certain. The germline CDR1 and CDR2 sequences are SGHRS and YFSETQ. Trimming took 3 bases from V and 3 from J, leaving 9 bases between them. This CDR3 is built from 14 residues. The CDR3 DNA sequence: TGCGCCAGCAGCTCCATCCCCGACACCGGGGAGCTGTTTTTT. Its translation: CASSSIPDTGELFF.

This chain uses TRBV6-6 with TRBJ1-6; 8 bases match TRBD1. Germline CDR1 reads MNHNY; CDR2 reads SVGAGI (reference sequence). The CDR3 contains 15 residues. V was clipped by 5 bases and J by 10 bases; unmatched bases: 10. The CDR3 bases are TGTGCCAGCAGTGCCAGACAGGGGACGAGATCACCCCTCCACTTT. Encoded protein: CASSARQGTRSPLHF.

This sequence joins TRBV14 and TRBJ2-7, with 9 bases that match TRBD1. Losses at the gene ends were 2 bases for V and 4 bases for J; bases not matched to a gene: 6. This CDR3 spans 15 amino acids. Germline V gene data show CDR1 as SGHDN and CDR2 as FVKESK. The CDR3 DNA is TGTGCCAGCAGCCAATCCGGGACAGGGTTTTACGAGCAGTACTTC. It yields the protein CASSQSGTGFYEQYF.

The V call is TRBV9, the J call TRBJ2-1, with D unclear. The V gene's germline CDR1 is SGDLS and CDR2 YYNGEE. Deletions cut 0 bases from V and 6 bases from J, with 10 bases between. This CDR3 is 14 amino acids long. The CDR3 coding sequence is TGTGCCAGCAGCGTAGCGTCTGCGCTCAATGAGCAGTTCTTC. Translation gives CASSVASALNEQFF.

V and J are TRBV21-1 and TRBJ2-3; TRBD1 was called by the table and not checked on the DNA. TRBV21-1 corresponds to a pseudogene. The CDR3 extends over 20 amino acids. The CDR3 DNA sequence: TGTGCCAGCAGCACTCCGTGCAGGGGGCCCAGGTTGGGGTGCGGGGATACGCAGTATTTT. Protein sequence: CASSTPCRGPRLGCGDTQYF.

The genes are TRBV2 and TRBJ1-5, with D possibly matching TRBD1 (5 bases). CDR1 is SNHLY, CDR2 FYNNEI, per germline. The CDR3 runs to 15 residues. The V end lost 5 bases, the J end lost 4 bases, and 15 bases lay between the germline ends. As DNA, the CDR3 is TGTGCCAGCAGTAAAATACAGGATAAAAATCAGCCCCAGCATTTT. Residues: CASSKIQDKNQPQHF.

This chain connects TRBV27 to TRBJ1-5; D is perhaps TRBD1 (5 bases). In germline, CDR1 is MNHEY, CDR2 SMNVEV (reference sequence). This CDR3 region has 15 residues. The V end lost 2 bases, the J end lost 2 bases, and 10 bases lay between the germline ends. The CDR3 region is CASSLKIGGNQPQHF. The CDR3 coding sequence is TGTGCCAGCAGTTTAAAGATAGGGGGCAATCAGCCCCAGCATTTT.

The CDR3 loop reads CASSQLGDEQFF. As DNA, the CDR3 is TGTGCCAGCAGCCAACTAGGGGATGAGCAGTTCTTC. The V and J genes are TRBV13 and TRBJ2-1; either TRBD1 or TRBD2 may fit D (5 bases each). Germline CDR1 reads PRHDT; CDR2 reads FYEKMQ (reference sequence). There are 12 residues in the CDR3. The V and J ends lost 5 bases and 8 bases respectively, with 10 bases between them.

The table lists this clone with a count of one. This chain uses TRBV5-1 with TRBJ2-5; 9 bases line up with TRBD1. V shed 0 bases and J 5 bases; nucleotides not matched to a gene: 11. The CDR3 has 17 residues. Per germline, CDR1 SGHRS and CDR2 YFSETQ. The CDR3 DNA sequence: TGCGCCAGCAGCTTGGCCACTGGGACAGGGATCGTGGAGACCCAGTACTTC. Its protein product is CASSLATGTGIVETQYF.

V and J are TRBV9 and TRBJ2-3; D may be TRBD1 (6 bases). From germline, CDR1 is SGDLS and CDR2 YYNGEE. This CDR3 region has 16 residues. Trimming removed 0 bases at V and 3 bases at J, with 14 bases between. For the CDR3, the DNA is TGTGCCAGCAGCGTAGATCCCAGGGGCGCGACAGATACGCAGTATTTT. Translated, it gives CASSVDPRGATDTQYF.

The CDR3 DNA reads TGTGCCAGCAGCCCCAACCCATGGAGGAATGAGCAGTTCTTC. This gives the protein CASSPNPWRNEQFF. This sequence joins TRBV7-7 and TRBJ2-1; D is perhaps TRBD2 (5 bases). The germline CDR1 and CDR2 sequences are SSHAT and FNYEAQ (reference sequence). V was trimmed by 5 bases and J by 7 bases, leaving 15 bases between them. The CDR3 is made up of 14 amino acids.

The CDR3 sequence: CASSLEGGQETQYF. The CDR3 nucleotides read TGCGCCAGCAGCTTGGAGGGGGGCCAAGAGACCCAGTACTTC. The chain joins TRBV5-1 to TRBJ2-5; D tentatively reads TRBD1 or TRBD2 (6 bases each). With 0 bases removed from V and 1 base from J, the gap between germline ends came to 7 bases. CDR3 length equals 14 residues. Germline lookup yields CDR1 SGHRS and CDR2 YFSETQ.

V gene TRBV2 combines with J gene TRBJ2-1, with 13 bases aligning to TRBD2. The CDR3 totals 15 residues. The germline CDR1 and CDR2 sequences are SNHLY and FYNNEI. After removal of 8 bases from V and 8 bases from J, the junction contained 9 bases not matched to a gene. CDR3 sequence reads: CASRSGTSGIHEQFF. CDR3 in DNA: TGTGCCAGCCGCAGCGGGACTAGCGGGATTCATGAGCAGTTCTTC.